Given below is one T cell receptor (beta chain) in context. Its antigen is still unknown. These data come from a study of cytomegalovirus exposure and HLA in healthy donors. Broader study findings: After further analysis at a later stage, 16,951 TCR beta sequences were associated with HLA alleles at 0.05 false discovery rate. Relative to the approximately 700-donor mean, N-insertions were reportedly fewer in an Asian-associated ancestry cluster in a later analysis. The classifier was said to identify cytomegalovirus status with high specificity and sensitivity.

A multiplex PCR was run with 60 Vbeta primers and 13 Jbeta primers. Measured with immunoSEQ multiplex PCR; TCRdb has only the in-frame clones, and not every one. This table holds some 120,000 clones, approximately 81% found once. Specimen: PBMCs. The TCR was taken from a woman under 40 in good health and CMV-seronegative.

The CDR3 here is CASWGAEAFF. The CDR3 DNA is TGTGCCAGCTGGGGGGCTGAAGCTTTCTTT. The rearrangement uses TRBV28 and TRBJ1-1; D is possibly TRBD1 (5 bases). The CDR3 sequence is 10 residues long. Germline V gene lookup returns CDR1 MDHEN and CDR2 SYDVKM. V lost 8 bases and J lost 6, with 7 bases in between.